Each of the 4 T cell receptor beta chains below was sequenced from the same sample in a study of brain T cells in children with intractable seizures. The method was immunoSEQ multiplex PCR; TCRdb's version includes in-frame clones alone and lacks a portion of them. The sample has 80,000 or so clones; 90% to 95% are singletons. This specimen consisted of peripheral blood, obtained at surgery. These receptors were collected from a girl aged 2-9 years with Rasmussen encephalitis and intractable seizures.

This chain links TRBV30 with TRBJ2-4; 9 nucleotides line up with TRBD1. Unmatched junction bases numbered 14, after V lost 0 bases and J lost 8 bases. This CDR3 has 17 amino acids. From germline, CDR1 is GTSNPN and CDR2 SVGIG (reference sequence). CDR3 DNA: TGTGCCTGGAGTGTACGGTGGACAGGGGATTATTCGGACATTCAGTACTTC. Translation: CAWSVRWTGDYSDIQYF.

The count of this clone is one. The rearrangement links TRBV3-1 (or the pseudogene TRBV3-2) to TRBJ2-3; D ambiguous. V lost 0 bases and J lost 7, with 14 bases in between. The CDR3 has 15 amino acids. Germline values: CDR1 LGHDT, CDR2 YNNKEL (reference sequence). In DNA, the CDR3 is TGTGCCAGCAGCCAAGATCTTTTTTCCCTTAATACGCAGTATTTT. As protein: CASSQDLFSLNTQYF.

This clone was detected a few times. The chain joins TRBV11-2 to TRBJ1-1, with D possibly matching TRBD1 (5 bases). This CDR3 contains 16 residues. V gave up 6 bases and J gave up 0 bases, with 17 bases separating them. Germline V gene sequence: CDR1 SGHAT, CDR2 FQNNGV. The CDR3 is CASSSRPGRMNTEAFF. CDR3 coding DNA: TGTGCCAGCAGTTCCCGACCGGGACGTATGAACACTGAAGCTTTCTTT.

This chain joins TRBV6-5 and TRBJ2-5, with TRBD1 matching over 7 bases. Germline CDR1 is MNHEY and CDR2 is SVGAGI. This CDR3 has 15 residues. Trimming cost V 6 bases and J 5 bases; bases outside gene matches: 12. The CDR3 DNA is TGTGCCAGCAGGGGGTTAGGGGGCCTTGTGGAGACCCAGTACTTC. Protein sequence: CASRGLGGLVETQYF.